This section outlines one TCR beta chain sequence together with its context. This record belongs to a study of T cell responses to AZD1222 COVID-19 vaccine. Data came from immunoSEQ multiplex PCR; TCRdb stores just in-frame clones and leaves some out. The sample consists of about 100,000 clones, roughly 92% of them appearing once. This CDR3 spans 14 amino acids. The germline V gene has CDR1 SGHRS and CDR2 YFSETQ. V was shortened by 3 bases and J by 0 bases, with 8 bases between the two germline ends. V usage is TRBV5-1 and J usage is TRBJ2-3, with D perhaps TRBD1 (6 bases). Sample: peripheral blood, taken on day 0 of AZD1222 vaccination. The sequence was obtained from an adult in good health. CDR3 DNA sequence: TGCGCCAGCAGCTCTGGACAGAGCACAGATACGCAGTATTTT. Translated, it gives CASSSGQSTDTQYF.